The source of this TCR beta chain is a study of beta chain features in type 1 diabetes. Study-wide context: Healthy donors and patients showed comparable age, gender and cell yields.

Deletions cut 1 base from V and 6 bases from J, with 6 bases between. The CDR3 totals 12 residues. CDR1 and CDR2 (germline): SEHNR, FQNEAQ (reference sequence). Stem cell-like memory, regulatory, central memory and naive CD4+ cells were sorted via CD45RO/CCR7/CD25/CD127/CD95/CD27. Sorted cells reached over 98% purity in every population. Of note for this clone: Its antigen is still unknown.

The study's findings and limits: A pattern of fewer insertions and more deletions at VDJ junctions was seen in type 1 diabetes patients. Moderate but significant shortening of TCRB CDR3s was recorded in all four CD4+ subsets from Type 1 diabetes patients.

Expressed TCRB transcripts were sequenced because the isolated RNA had all been reverse transcribed beforehand. Using immunoSEQ multiplex PCR, the repertoire was profiled, and TCRdb retains in-frame clones only, with some absent. The data show about 700,000 clones, roughly an eighth seen once. The specimen sequenced was naive CD4+ T cells from blood. This clonotype was sampled from a young man with type 1 diabetes. This chain connects TRBV7-9 to TRBJ1-1, with D unclear. The CDR3 sequence: CASSLDSPEAFF. As DNA, the CDR3 is TGTGCCAGCAGCTTAGACAGCCCTGAAGCTTTCTTT.